Shown below are 27 T cell receptor beta chains from a single sample sequenced in a study of Graves' ophthalmopathy and Graves' hyperthyroidism. Investigators amplified TCR beta CDR3 regions from RNA transcripts. The workflow started with a first-round RT-PCR run with HTBI primers and then moved on to a second-round multiplex PCR. TCRdb reanalysed the multiplex PCR reads using MiXCR and keeps one entry per CDR3 protein. The repertoire holds about 620,000 distinct CDR3 sequences, with about 20% as singletons. Sequenced sample: peripheral blood. Source of these receptors: a woman aged 18-29 years with stable Graves' hyperthyroidism. Some clones in this sample may be carry-over from other donors' samples.

Many counts were recorded for this clonotype. The chain uses TRBV30 and TRBJ2-7; D not certain. Looked up from germline, CDR1 is GTSNPN and CDR2 is SVGIG (reference sequence). This CDR3 is built from 13 residues. V lost 0 bases and J 3 bases, leaving 9 bases between the germline ends. The chain's CDR3 is CAWSVGNSYEQYF. The CDR3 DNA is TGTGCCTGGAGTGTAGGGAACAGCTACGAGCAGTACTTC.

This clonotype was picked up many times. The chain combines TRBV28 with TRBJ2-7; 7 nucleotides agree with TRBD1. This CDR3 comprises 17 residues. V trimming: 2 bases; J trimming: 6 bases; junction bases outside the gene matches: 16. Germline values: CDR1 MDHEN, CDR2 SYDVKM. CDR3: CASSLTALRGGEAEQYF. The CDR3 nucleotides are TGTGCCAGCAGTTTAACGGCTCTAAGAGGGGGCGAGGCCGAGCAGTACTTC.

This clonotype showed up many times. This could be a read error, since a much larger clone is one nucleotide away. The conserved phenylalanine or tryptophan is not found at the CDR3 terminus, so this likely reflects a read error. The chain employs TRBV6-1 and TRBJ1-2; TRBD1 aligns across 10 bases. The germline V gene encodes CDR1 MNHNS and CDR2 SASEGT. There are 14 residues in the CDR3. V lost 7 bases, J lost 3 bases, and 5 bases stayed unmatched. The CDR3 spells CASILGTGDYGYTS. DNA for the CDR3: TGTGCCAGCATCCTCGGGACAGGGGACTATGGCTACACCTCC.

Ten or more counts support this clonotype. The genes are TRBV28 and TRBJ1-2; no firm D call. Trimming shortened V by 8 bases and J by 8 bases, and 12 bases separated the two germline ends. Germline V gene lookup returns CDR1 MDHEN and CDR2 SYDVKM. The CDR3 sequence is 11 residues long. In DNA form, the CDR3 reads TGTGCCAGCTCCTGGACTTGGGGCTACACCTTC. Translating it yields CASSWTWGYTF.

This clonotype was seen at least ten times. V is TRBV29-1 and J is TRBJ2-7, with 14 bases that match TRBD2. The germline V gene has CDR1 SQVTM and CDR2 ANQGSEA. Trimming at V came to 6 bases and at J to 7 bases, leaving 11 bases not matched to a gene. The CDR3 sequence is 15 residues long. The CDR3 reads CSVRGLAGGPGEQYF. The DNA of the CDR3 is TGCAGCGTCCGCGGACTAGCGGGGGGACCTGGGGAGCAGTACTTC.

This clonotype was seen at least ten times. The genes are TRBV19 and TRBJ2-7; D is undetermined. The CDR3 length is 14 residues. CDR1 and CDR2 from the germline V gene are LNHDA and SQIVND (reference sequence). V lost 9 bases to trimming and J lost 0 bases, with 15 bases between them. The CDR3 nucleotides read TGTGCCAGCGAAAGGTCCTGGAACTCCTACGAGCAGTACTTC. This sequence encodes CASERSWNSYEQYF.

In this sample, this clonotype turned up many times. The CDR3 sequence: CSAREREESSPLHF. Written as DNA, the CDR3 is TGCAGTGCTAGAGAAAGGGAGGAAAGTTCACCCCTCCACTTT. The V call is TRBV20-1, the J call TRBJ1-6; D unresolved. Germline CDR1 DFQATT, CDR2 SNEGSKA (reference sequence). Trimming took off 0 bases at V and 9 bases at J, with 12 bases between the two ends. CDR3 size: 14 residues.

This clonotype was counted at least ten times. The rearrangement links TRBV6-5 to TRBJ1-6, with a possible D match to TRBD1 (5 bases). This CDR3 is 13 amino acids long. The V gene's germline CDR1 is MNHEY and CDR2 SVGAGI. The ends were cut back, 2 bases at V and 9 bases at J, with 8 bases in the middle. The CDR3 region has the DNA TGTGCCAGCAGTTACGGGGGAGGTTCACCCCTCCACTTT. It is translated as CASSYGGGSPLHF.

Written as DNA, the CDR3 is TGTGCCAGCAGTTTTACCCAGGGACTAGCGGAGAGGGGGGAGCAGTACTTC. Protein: CASSFTQGLAERGEQYF. The V and J genes are TRBV28 and TRBJ2-7; 11 nucleotides agree with TRBD2. CDR3 length: 17 residues. Germline V CDR1 and CDR2: MDHEN, SYDVKM. The trim removed 3 bases at V and 7 bases at J, leaving 14 bases unmatched.

The J gene is TRBJ2-7, the V gene TRBV4-1, with D hard to call. The CDR3 has 15 residues. Germline assignment: CDR1 MGHRA and CDR2 YSYEKL. Deletions cut 5 bases from V and 3 bases from J, with 17 bases between. The chain's CDR3 is CASSLQPPGLYEQYF. The CDR3 region has the DNA TGCGCCAGCAGCTTGCAACCACCCGGGCTCTACGAGCAGTACTTC.

This clonotype occurred a few times. This sequence joins TRBV27 and TRBJ2-2; 8 bases fit TRBD2. The CDR3 loop spans 17 amino acids. The junction had 14 bases not matched to a gene; V was cut back by 6 bases and J by 5 bases. Germline assignment: CDR1 MNHEY and CDR2 SMNVEV (reference sequence). In nucleotides, the CDR3 is TGTGCCAGCAGCCTGGGAGCGGGGGTCTGGGGGACCGGGGAGCTGTTTTTT. Encoded protein: CASSLGAGVWGTGELFF.

This chain connects TRBV29-1 to TRBJ2-5; 7 bases are a match to TRBD1. The CDR3 spans 16 residues. Trimming cost V 6 bases and J 5 bases; bases outside gene matches: 18. Germline V gene data show CDR1 as SQVTM and CDR2 as ANQGSEA. The CDR3 DNA reads as TGCAGCGTCGAGTCTTTGAAGGGGGCCCGTACGGAGACCCAGTACTTC. Translating it yields CSVESLKGARTETQYF.

Remarks on this clonotype: This may be a read error, as it is one base from a much larger clone. The V gene is TRBV11-2, the J gene TRBJ1-1, with unresolved D. The CDR3 runs to 12 residues. Germline V lookup: CDR1 SGHAT, CDR2 FQNNGV. Written as DNA, the CDR3 is TGTGCCAGCACCTTAGATGGGTGGGAAGCTTTCTTT. This codes for CASTLDGWEAFF.

In its sample, this clonotype was seen a few times. This chain uses TRBV30 with TRBJ1-2; 11 bases map to TRBD1. Germline V gives CDR1 GTSNPN, CDR2 SVGIG (reference sequence). The CDR3 has 14 residues. V trimming: 6 bases; J trimming: 8 bases; junction bases outside the gene matches: 11. The CDR3, as DNA: TGTGCCTGCCCCGGGACAGGGGGGCTGAAAGGCTACACCTTC. Residues: CACPGTGGLKGYTF.

This clonotype was counted at least ten times. V gene TRBV27 combines with J gene TRBJ2-7; 7 bases fit TRBD1. Germline CDR1 is MNHEY and CDR2 is SMNVEV (reference sequence). The V and J ends lost 0 bases and 3 bases, in that order; junction bases with no gene match: 5. The CDR3 is 15 residues long. The CDR3 DNA reads as TGTGCCAGCAGTTTATCGCGGACAGGTAACTACGAGCAGTACTTC. Translating gives CASSLSRTGNYEQYF.

This clonotype was picked up a small number of times. The chain has TRBV12-5 and TRBJ1-1, with 8 positions matching TRBD1. The CDR3 consists of 13 residues. The J segment lost 8 bases and the V segment lost 6 bases, leaving 8 bases of the junction unmatched. The V gene's germline CDR1 is LGHNT and CDR2 FRNRAP. CDR3 region: CASGPSGQVEAFF. The CDR3 bases are TGTGCTAGTGGCCCATCGGGACAGGTGGAAGCTTTCTTT.

This clonotype was detected a few times. The chain joins TRBV11-1 to TRBJ1-1, with D perhaps TRBD1 (6 bases). The germline CDR1 and CDR2 sequences are SGHAT and FQDESV (reference sequence). This CDR3 has 17 amino acids. V shed 4 bases and J shed 3 bases, with 21 bases lying between them. This CDR3 is CASSSMDGGLLDTEAFF. The CDR3 DNA reads as TGTGCCAGCAGCTCTATGGATGGGGGGCTATTGGACACTGAAGCTTTCTTT.

In its sample, this clonotype was seen many times. The rearrangement joins TRBV6-1 to TRBJ2-7, with D perhaps TRBD2 (6 bases). This CDR3 contains 12 residues. CDR1 is MNHNS, CDR2 SASEGT, per germline. Trimming shortened V by 3 bases and J by 4 bases, and 7 bases separated the two germline ends. The CDR3 spells CASSEGRYEQYF. For the CDR3, the DNA is TGTGCCAGCAGTGAGGGGAGGTACGAGCAGTACTTC.

This clonotype was seen at least ten times. The chain combines TRBV5-5 with TRBJ1-1; D call uncertain. The CDR3 is made up of 14 amino acids. In germline, CDR1 is SGHKS, CDR2 YYEKEE (reference sequence). Trimming left V 7 bases short and J 0 bases short, with 13 bases between. The CDR3 DNA sequence: TGTGCCAGCGGGCCAACTAACTTGAACACTGAAGCTTTCTTT. Residues: CASGPTNLNTEAFF.

This clonotype has at least ten counts. The chain couples TRBV12-3 or TRBV12-4 to TRBJ2-5; 10 positions agree with TRBD1. V dropped 5 bases and J dropped 4; count of bases not matched to a gene: 13. This CDR3 region has 17 residues. This chain's CDR3 is CASSTGQGGWYGETQYF. CDR3 nucleotide sequence: TGTGCCAGCAGTACCGGACAGGGGGGTTGGTATGGAGAGACCCAGTACTTC.

Many counts were recorded for this clonotype. The chain carries TRBV6-5 and TRBJ2-7; 7 bases line up with TRBD1. The CDR3 totals 15 residues. The trim removed 0 bases at V and 2 bases at J, leaving 4 bases unmatched. The germline CDR1 and CDR2 sequences are MNHEY and SVGAGI. The CDR3 bases are TGTGCCAGCAGTTACTCGAGGGGGCCAACCTACGAGCAGTACTTC. Amino acid sequence: CASSYSRGPTYEQYF.

This clonotype came up many times. This chain uses TRBV12-3 or TRBV12-4 with TRBJ1-2; D is unclear. CDR3 length: 14 residues. The ends were cut back, 1 base at V and 9 bases at J, with 15 bases in the middle. DNA of the CDR3: TGTGCCAGCAGTTTAGATAGCCGGTTTCAAAGCTACACCTTC. Its protein is CASSLDSRFQSYTF.

This clonotype appeared many times. The V call is TRBV6-1, the J call TRBJ2-2; TRBD2 is a possible D gene (6 bases). The CDR3 contains 13 residues. Trimming left V 7 bases short and J 8 bases short, with 14 bases between. Germline V gives CDR1 MNHNS, CDR2 SASEGT. The CDR3 DNA reads as TGTGCCAGCATTGAGGGACTTATTGGGGAGCTGTTTTTT. This encodes CASIEGLIGELFF.

This clonotype was counted at least ten times. The chain employs TRBV6-2 or TRBV6-3 and TRBJ2-5; 9 bases fit TRBD1. The V and J ends lost 11 bases and 7 bases, in that order; junction bases with no gene match: 11. The CDR3 extends over 13 amino acids. Germline CDR1 MNHEY, CDR2 SVGEGT. The chain's CDR3 is CAGSGTGKGTQYF. The CDR3, as DNA: TGTGCCGGATCCGGGACAGGGAAAGGGACCCAGTACTTC.

The chain carries TRBV19 and TRBJ1-1; tentatively, D is TRBD1 (6 bases). V gave up 4 bases and J gave up 4 bases, with 13 bases separating them. This CDR3 has 14 residues. Germline V gene sequence: CDR1 LNHDA, CDR2 SQIVND (reference sequence). As DNA, the CDR3 is TGTGCCAGTAGTACCGACATAGGGGGCACTGAAGCTTTCTTT. Translated, it gives CASSTDIGGTEAFF.

The chain links TRBV12-3 or TRBV12-4 to TRBJ1-1; 7 nucleotides align to TRBD1. The CDR3 is made up of 15 amino acids. V lost 5 bases, J lost 0 bases, and 6 bases stayed unmatched. CDR3 in DNA: TGTGCCAGCAGTCGGAACAGGGGCTTGAACACTGAAGCTTTCTTT. This sequence encodes CASSRNRGLNTEAFF.

Only a few counts were recorded for this clonotype. This chain connects TRBV6-1 to TRBJ1-1; D is unresolved. Germline values: CDR1 MNHNS, CDR2 SASEGT. CDR3 size: 12 residues. Deletions cut 8 bases from V and 6 bases from J, with 13 bases between. CDR3 DNA sequence: TGTGCCAGCTGGTTTTTGGGCTCTGAAGCTTTCTTT. It yields the protein CASWFLGSEAFF.